A selection of T cell receptor beta chains follows, all from one sample in a study of CXCR3-negative and CXCR3-positive naive CD8 T cells. With the 5' RACE reads reprocessed, TCRdb shows one record per CDR3 protein and no DNA. The listing contains 55,000 to 65,000 distinct CDR3 sequences. The sample comprised naive CXCR3- CD8+ T cells from blood. The receptors here all came from a human donor in good health. Some clones in this sample may be carry-over from other donors' samples. Both conserved end residues are part of each CDR3.

>15|TRBV28|TRBJ2-7
CASSRNRGYSYEQYF
>14|TRBV3-1|TRBJ2-2
CASSHPGLFAELFF
>14|TRBV28|TRBJ1-1
CASNEGSGNTEAFF
>15|TRBV13|TRBJ1-1
CASSLWRDPNTEAFF
>16|TRBV12-3/TRBV12-4|TRBJ2-1
CASSSLGGGTYNEQFF
>17|TRBV4-3|TRBJ1-1
CASSQDPSRFENTEAFF
>13|TRBV6-2/TRBV6-3|TRBJ2-7
CASSPTGDYEQYF
>13|TRBV19|TRBJ2-7
CASSTGHLYEQYF
>16|TRBV20-1|TRBJ1-2
CSARDRTGILNYGYTF
>14|TRBV9|TRBJ1-4
CASSPRQDYEKLFF
>13|TRBV2|TRBJ1-2
CAISTSTPYGYTF
>17|TRBV7-6|TRBJ2-3
CASSFSREGASTDTQYF
>12|TRBV7-6|TRBJ1-1
CASSSQNTEAFF
>15|TRBV20-1|TRBJ2-5
CSASPGQGAGETQYF
>14|TRBV6-2/TRBV6-3|TRBJ2-1
CASSFPQGGNEQFF
>15|TRBV30|TRBJ2-7
CAWSVLGRFSYEQHF
>19|TRBV21-1|TRBJ1-4
CARGSRRAQGQDLNEKLFF
>15|TRBV21-1|TRBJ1-3
CASSIGPHSGNTIYF
>14|TRBV24-1|TRBJ2-1
CATSPSGGSYEQFF
>16|TRBV29-1|TRBJ2-1
CSVESGTGGLYNEQFF
>15|TRBV3-1|TRBJ2-7
CASSQVRLGPYEQYF
>19|TRBV4-3|TRBJ2-3
CASSQDPTPAGGSTDTQYF
>12|TRBV20-1|TRBJ2-3
CSATDDTDTQYF
>13|TRBV6-5|TRBJ2-7
CASSYSRGYEQYF
>12|TRBV29-1|TRBJ2-2
CSVLGLVGELFF
>11|TRBV27|TRBJ2-7
CASSSTYEQYF
>12|TRBV7-3|TRBJ2-2
CASSFLTGELFF
>15|TRBV7-9|TRBJ2-7
CASSLVGQATYEQYF
>14|TRBV28|TRBJ2-7
CAIKRDSTTYEQYF